A selection of T cell receptor beta chains follows, all from one sample in a study of shared clonotypes between healthy human individuals. The data were produced by immunoSEQ multiplex PCR, yet TCRdb's version contains in-frame clones alone and is incomplete. The sample carries fewer than 2.5 million clones, 80% to 95% recorded once. Specimen: naive CD4+ T cells from PBMCs. The receptors here all came from a man aged 18-30 years in good health. Some clones in this sample may be carry-over from other donors' samples. Both conserved end residues are part of each CDR3. The D gene is left open where the match is weak. Clone size is given for some rows only: seen once, a few or many times, or a class if the clone is expanded.

J gene	clone size	V gene	D gene	CDR3 protein	CDR3 DNA
TRBJ2-2	once	TRBV12-5	NA	CASGLGANTGELFF	TGTGCTAGTGGTTTGGGGGCCAACACCGGGGAGCTGTTTTTT
TRBJ1-2	NA	TRBV6-5	NA	CASSSVGGSRDGYTF	TGTGCCAGCAGTTCCGTCGGGGGGAGCAGGGATGGCTACACCTTC
TRBJ1-5	NA	TRBV18	NA	CASSPTPRSQPQHF	TGTGCCAGCTCACCGACTCCTAGGAGCCAGCCCCAGCATTTT
TRBJ1-2	few	TRBV7-9	NA	CASSSTGHGYTF	TGTGCCAGCAGCTCTACAGGGCACGGCTACACCTTC
TRBJ2-1	NA	TRBV4-2	NA	CASSQGLGDEQFF	TGTGCCAGCAGCCAAGGGTTGGGCGATGAGCAGTTCTTC
TRBJ2-4	NA	TRBV5-4	NA	CASARGTPEDIQYF	TGTGCCAGCGCCCGAGGGACCCCGGAGGACATTCAGTACTTC
TRBJ2-3	NA	TRBV9	NA	CASSVGPGTDTQYF	TGTGCCAGCAGCGTAGGCCCGGGCACAGATACGCAGTATTTT
TRBJ1-4	NA	TRBV27	NA	CASSLSFGADRLEKLFF	TGTGCCAGCAGTTTATCGTTTGGTGCCGACAGACTCGAAAAACTGTTTTTT
TRBJ1-1	NA	TRBV28	NA	CASSRGRNTEAFF	TGTGCCAGCAGCAGGGGCAGGAACACTGAAGCTTTCTTT
TRBJ2-5	once	TRBV7-9	NA	CASSSQVGEQTQYF	TGTGCCAGCAGCTCACAGGTCGGGGAGCAGACCCAGTACTTC
TRBJ1-1	few	TRBV2	NA	CASKGQYNTEAFF	TGTGCCAGCAAAGGACAGTATAACACTGAAGCTTTCTTT
TRBJ2-1	NA	TRBV11-2	NA	CASSLGGAPWDHEQFF	TGTGCCAGCAGCTTAGGAGGGGCCCCATGGGACCATGAGCAGTTCTTC
TRBJ2-7	NA	TRBV1	NA	CTSSQRSGRVYEQYF	TGCACCAGCAGCCAACGTAGCGGGAGGGTGTACGAGCAGTACTTC
TRBJ1-3	NA	TRBV30	NA	CAWSPLVGGPGNTIYF	TGTGCCTGGAGCCCGTTGGTCGGGGGCCCTGGAAACACCATATATTTT
TRBJ1-5	NA	TRBV18	NA	CASSPGIDNQPQHF	TGTGCCAGCTCACCGGGGATCGACAATCAGCCCCAGCATTTT
TRBJ2-1	NA	TRBV20-1	NA	CSASLSWGLFF	TGCAGTGCTAGCCTTAGTTGGGGTCTGTTCTTC
TRBJ1-2	NA	TRBV6-1	NA	CASSEGPNYGYTF	TGTGCCAGCAGTGAAGGTCCGAACTATGGCTACACCTTC
TRBJ1-1	NA	TRBV4-3	TRBD1	CASSQVRDRNTEAFF	TGCGCCAGCAGCCAGGTCCGGGACAGGAACACTGAAGCTTTCTTT
TRBJ2-3	NA	TRBV15	TRBD2	CATSRGGEQTDTQYF	TGTGCCACCAGCAGGGGAGGGGAACAGACAGATACGCAGTATTTT
TRBJ2-2	NA	TRBV5-6	TRBD2	CASSPGTSGRANTGELFF	TGTGCCAGCAGCCCCGGGACTAGCGGGAGGGCCAACACCGGGGAGCTGTTTTTT
TRBJ2-7	NA	TRBV7-9	TRBD2	CASIRVTSGYEQYF	TGTGCCAGCATCCGGGTGACTAGCGGGTACGAGCAGTACTTC
TRBJ1-2	NA	TRBV6-4	NA	CASRGGNYGYTF	TGTGCCAGCAGAGGGGGAAACTATGGCTACACCTTC